The clone carrying this T cell receptor beta chain was observed many times. The target antigen is unknown. The data derive from a study of early T cells in non-severe SARS-CoV-2 infection. Study-level background: The input, bulk RNA from unsorted whole blood, was sequenced, and chains were unpaired. Findings and caveats of the study: Clonotype matching in VDJdb favored anti-spike CD8 responses and did not capture private and CD4 specificities.

The CDR3 contains 12 residues. Looked up from germline, CDR1 is SGHRS and CDR2 is YFSETQ. Trimming removed 2 bases at V and 4 bases at J, with 7 bases between. Each single cDNA molecule received a unique molecular identifier. TCRdb re-analysed the 5' RACE reads in MiXCR, keeping a single row per CDR3 protein. There are about 76,000 distinct CDR3 sequences in the sample; about 11% occur only once, and 4.7% lies in the top ten. What was sequenced was whole blood. This chain links TRBV5-1 with TRBJ2-7; perhaps TRBD1 as D (5 bases). The TCR sequence derives from an adult who was a healthcare worker with PCR-confirmed SARS-CoV-2 infection or an uninfected control (not recorded which). As DNA, the CDR3 is TGCGCCAGCAGCTTCGACAGATACGAGCAGTACTTC. Protein: CASSFDRYEQYF.